Listed below are T cell receptor beta chains from one sample, sequenced in a study of T cell changes during pregnancy in multiple sclerosis. Method: immunoSEQ multiplex PCR; TCRdb's copy keeps in-frame clones and lacks some. The table shows about 38,000 clones, with more than 85% occurring only once. Sequences were derived from CD8+ T cells from peripheral blood mononuclear cells, sampled after pregnancy. Every receptor here comes from a female donor with multiple sclerosis, enrolled in a pregnancy study. The conserved cysteine and the conserved F or W are not part of the CDR3 here.

V gene	J gene	CDR3 protein
TRBV7-9	TRBJ1-2	ASSLGGGIDNYGYT
TRBV13	TRBJ2-1	ASRKPNRGRGEQF
TRBV9	TRBJ1-5	ASGYGDRHQPQH
TRBV5-5	TRBJ2-7	ASSPYWTVSYEQY
TRBV7-2	TRBJ2-1	ASTPGTSNYNEQF
TRBV7-9	TRBJ2-1	ASRLIAGARNEQF
TRBV5-6	TRBJ2-7	ASSLLPGFDGSYEQY
TRBV7-8	TRBJ2-7	ASSLGRQGFDEQY
TRBV6-6	TRBJ2-2	ASSYSGRGPGELF
TRBV27	TRBJ1-1	ASSPGGRTEAF
TRBV27	TRBJ1-6	ASSLSGRGTADLH
TRBV6-4	TRBJ2-3	ASSEQGSPDTQY
TRBV7-7	TRBJ2-7	ASSTQGAKKEQY
TRBV29-1	TRBJ2-6	SVEELLGQGNSGANVLT
TRBV2	TRBJ2-7	ASERPGYSYEQY
TRBV7-2	TRBJ2-7	ASSRLAGGQEQY
TRBV5-4	TRBJ1-2	ASSFRDSPPYGYT
TRBV7-9	TRBJ2-4	ASSLAPSGGTSGKNIQY